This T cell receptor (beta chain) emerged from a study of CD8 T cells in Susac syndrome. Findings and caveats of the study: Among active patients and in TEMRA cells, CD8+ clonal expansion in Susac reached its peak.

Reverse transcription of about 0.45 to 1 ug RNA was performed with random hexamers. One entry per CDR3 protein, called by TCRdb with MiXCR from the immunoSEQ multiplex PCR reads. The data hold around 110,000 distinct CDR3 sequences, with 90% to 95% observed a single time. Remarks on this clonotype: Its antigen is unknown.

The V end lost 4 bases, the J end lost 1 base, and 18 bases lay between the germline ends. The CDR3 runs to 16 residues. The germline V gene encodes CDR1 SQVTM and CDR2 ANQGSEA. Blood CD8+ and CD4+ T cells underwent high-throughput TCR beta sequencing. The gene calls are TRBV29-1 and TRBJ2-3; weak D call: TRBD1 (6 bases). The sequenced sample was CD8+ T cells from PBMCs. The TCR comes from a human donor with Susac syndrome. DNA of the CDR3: TGCAGCGTTGGGAAAGGGACATTATTTGGCACAGATACGCAGTATTTT. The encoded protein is CSVGKGTLFGTDTQYF.